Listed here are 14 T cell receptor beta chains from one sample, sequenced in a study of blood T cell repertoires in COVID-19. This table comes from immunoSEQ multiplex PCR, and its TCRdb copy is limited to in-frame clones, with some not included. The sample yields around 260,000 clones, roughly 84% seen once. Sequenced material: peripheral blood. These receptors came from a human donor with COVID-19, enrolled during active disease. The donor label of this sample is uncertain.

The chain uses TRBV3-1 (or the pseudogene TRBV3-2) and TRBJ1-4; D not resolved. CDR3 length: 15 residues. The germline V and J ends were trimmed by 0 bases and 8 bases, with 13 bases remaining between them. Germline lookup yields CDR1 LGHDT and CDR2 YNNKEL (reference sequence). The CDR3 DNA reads TGTGCCAGCAGCCAAGAAGGGCGGGGAGGGGAAAAACTGTTTTTT. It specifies CASSQEGRGGEKLFF.

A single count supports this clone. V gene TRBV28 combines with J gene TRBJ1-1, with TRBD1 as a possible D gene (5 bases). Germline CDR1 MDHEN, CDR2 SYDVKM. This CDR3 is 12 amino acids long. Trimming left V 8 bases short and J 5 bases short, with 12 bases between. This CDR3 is CASGVGGTEAFF. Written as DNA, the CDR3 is TGTGCCAGCGGGGTGGGGGGAACTGAAGCTTTCTTT. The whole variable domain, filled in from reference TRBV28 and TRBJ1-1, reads DVKVTQSSRYLVKRTGEKVFLECVQDMDHENMFWYRQDPGLGLRLIYFSYDVKMKEKGDIPEGYSVSREKKERFSLILESASTNQTSMYLCASGVGGTEAFFGQGTRLTVV.

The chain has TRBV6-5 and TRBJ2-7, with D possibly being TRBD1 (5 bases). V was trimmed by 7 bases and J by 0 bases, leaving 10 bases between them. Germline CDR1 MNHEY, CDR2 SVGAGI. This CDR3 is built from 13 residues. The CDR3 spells CASTADSSYEQYF. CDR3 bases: TGTGCCAGCACCGCAGACAGCTCCTACGAGCAGTACTTC.

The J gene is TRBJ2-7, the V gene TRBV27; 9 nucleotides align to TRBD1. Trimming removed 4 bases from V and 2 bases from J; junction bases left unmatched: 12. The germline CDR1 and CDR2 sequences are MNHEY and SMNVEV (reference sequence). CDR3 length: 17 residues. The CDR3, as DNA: TGTGCCAGCAGTTCGAGCTACCTTGGGACAGGGACCTACGAGCAGTACTTC. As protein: CASSSSYLGTGTYEQYF.

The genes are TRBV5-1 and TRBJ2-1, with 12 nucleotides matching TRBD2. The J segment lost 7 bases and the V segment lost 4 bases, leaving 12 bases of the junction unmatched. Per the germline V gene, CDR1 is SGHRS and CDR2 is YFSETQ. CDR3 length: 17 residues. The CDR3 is CASSPRLAGDAGNEQFF. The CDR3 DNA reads TGCGCCAGCAGCCCAAGACTAGCGGGAGATGCGGGGAATGAGCAGTTCTTC.

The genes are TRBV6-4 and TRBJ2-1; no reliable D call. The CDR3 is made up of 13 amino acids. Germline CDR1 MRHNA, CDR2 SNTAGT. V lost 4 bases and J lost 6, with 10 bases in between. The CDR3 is CASSVRTSNEQFF. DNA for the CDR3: TGTGCCAGCAGTGTCCGAACCAGCAATGAGCAGTTCTTC.

The chain's CDR3 is CAWSVTRVSQFNYGYTF. The DNA for the CDR3 is TGTGCCTGGAGTGTTACGAGGGTATCGCAATTTAACTATGGCTACACCTTC. V gene TRBV30 combines with J gene TRBJ1-2; D gene unclear. V was pared by 0 bases and J by 1 base, with 18 bases between. Per germline, CDR1 GTSNPN and CDR2 SVGIG (reference sequence). There are 17 residues in the CDR3.

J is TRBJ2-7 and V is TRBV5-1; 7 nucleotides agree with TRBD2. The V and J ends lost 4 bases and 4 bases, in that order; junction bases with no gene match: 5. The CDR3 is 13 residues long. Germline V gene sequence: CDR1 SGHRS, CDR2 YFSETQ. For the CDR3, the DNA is TGCGCCAGCAGCACCGCCGGGAGGTACGAGCAGTACTTC. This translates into CASSTAGRYEQYF.

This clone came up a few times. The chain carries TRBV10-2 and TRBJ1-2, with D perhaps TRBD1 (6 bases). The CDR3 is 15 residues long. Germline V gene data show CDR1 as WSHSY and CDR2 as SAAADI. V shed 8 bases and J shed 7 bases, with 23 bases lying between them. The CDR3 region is CASGLEGDSVGGYTF. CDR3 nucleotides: TGCGCCAGCGGTCTTGAGGGGGATAGTGTAGGTGGCTACACCTTC.

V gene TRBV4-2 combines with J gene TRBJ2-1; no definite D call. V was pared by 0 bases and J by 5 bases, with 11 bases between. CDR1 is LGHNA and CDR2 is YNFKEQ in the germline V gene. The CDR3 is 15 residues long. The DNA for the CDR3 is TGTGCCAGCAGCCAAGATCAGGCCCCCAACAATGAGCAGTTCTTC. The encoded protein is CASSQDQAPNNEQFF.

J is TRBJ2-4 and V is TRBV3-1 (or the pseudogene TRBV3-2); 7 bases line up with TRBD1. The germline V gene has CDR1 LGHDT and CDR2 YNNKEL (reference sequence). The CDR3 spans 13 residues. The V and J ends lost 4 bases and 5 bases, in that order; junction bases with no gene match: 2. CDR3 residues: CASSRQGQNIQYF. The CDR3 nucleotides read TGTGCCAGCAGCCGACAGGGCCAAAACATTCAGTACTTC.

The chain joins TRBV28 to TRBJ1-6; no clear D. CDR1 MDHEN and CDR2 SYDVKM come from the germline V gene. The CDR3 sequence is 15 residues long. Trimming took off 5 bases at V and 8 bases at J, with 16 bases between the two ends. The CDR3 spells CASSARSGWDSPLHF. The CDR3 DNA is TGTGCCAGCAGTGCCCGGAGTGGATGGGATTCACCCCTCCACTTT.

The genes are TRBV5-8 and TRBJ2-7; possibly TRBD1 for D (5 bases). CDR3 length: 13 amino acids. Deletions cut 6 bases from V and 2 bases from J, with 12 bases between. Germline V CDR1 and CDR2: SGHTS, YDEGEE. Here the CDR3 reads CASIFRGTYEQYF. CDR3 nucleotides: TGTGCCAGCATTTTTAGGGGAACCTACGAGCAGTACTTC.

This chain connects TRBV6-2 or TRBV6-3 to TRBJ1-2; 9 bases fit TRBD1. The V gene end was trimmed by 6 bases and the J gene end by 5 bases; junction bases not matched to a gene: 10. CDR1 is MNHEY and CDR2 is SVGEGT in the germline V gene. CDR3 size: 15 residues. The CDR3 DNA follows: TGTGCCAGCAGCCTCACGGGACAGGGATTGTATGGCTACACCTTC. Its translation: CASSLTGQGLYGYTF.